The text below deals with one T cell receptor (beta chain). The CDR3 extends over 14 amino acids. J gave up 3 bases and V 5 bases, and 1 base lay outside the gene matches. Germline-derived CDR1 and CDR2 are LNHDA and SQIVND (reference sequence). In the study's own analysis: Estimation of nucleated cell counts was performed using reference gene primer amplification. Only in-frame clones appear in the TCRdb table, and some are missing; sequencing was by immunoSEQ multiplex PCR. That table furnishes V, J and clone size, whereas the DNA furnished D and trimming. The sample carries roughly 21,000 clones, around nine tenths recorded once. The sample originates from a study of blood T cell repertoires in COVID-19. At the level of the study: Both acute and convalescent COVID-19 samples were obtained from the United States, Italy and Spain. Nucleic acid was either cDNA or gDNA, and it came from T cells, B-cell-depleted T cells, or PBMCs.

The sequenced sample was peripheral blood. The clonotype originates from a human donor with acute or convalescent COVID-19. The donor label of this sample is uncertain. V and J are TRBV19 and TRBJ1-1, with 12 bases that match TRBD1. CDR3 protein: CASSGTGGYTEAFF. As DNA, the CDR3 is TGTGCCAGTAGTGGGACAGGGGGCTACACTGAAGCTTTCTTT.